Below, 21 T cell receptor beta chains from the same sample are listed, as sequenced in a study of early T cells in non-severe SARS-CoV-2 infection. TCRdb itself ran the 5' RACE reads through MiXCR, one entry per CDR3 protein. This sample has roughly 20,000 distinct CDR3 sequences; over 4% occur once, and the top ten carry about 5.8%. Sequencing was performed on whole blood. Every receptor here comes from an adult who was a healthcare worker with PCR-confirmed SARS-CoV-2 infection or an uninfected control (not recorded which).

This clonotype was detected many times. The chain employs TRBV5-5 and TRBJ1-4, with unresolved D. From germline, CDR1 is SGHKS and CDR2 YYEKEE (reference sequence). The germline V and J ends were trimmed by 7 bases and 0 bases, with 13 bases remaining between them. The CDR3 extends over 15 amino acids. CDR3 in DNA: TGTGCCAGCCAACTGAGCTTTACAACTAATGAAAAACTGTTTTTT. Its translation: CASQLSFTTNEKLFF.

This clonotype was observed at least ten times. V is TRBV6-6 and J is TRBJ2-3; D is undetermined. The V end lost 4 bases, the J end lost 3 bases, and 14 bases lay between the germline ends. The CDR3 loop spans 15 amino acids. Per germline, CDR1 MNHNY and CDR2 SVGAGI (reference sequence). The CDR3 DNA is TGTGCCAGCAGTTTCTCGGCAGCTCCTACAGATACGCAGTATTTT. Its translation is CASSFSAAPTDTQYF.

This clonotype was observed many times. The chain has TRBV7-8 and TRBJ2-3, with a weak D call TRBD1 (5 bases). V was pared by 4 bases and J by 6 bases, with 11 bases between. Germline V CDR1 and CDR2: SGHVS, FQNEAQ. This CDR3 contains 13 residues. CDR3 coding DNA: TGTGCCAGCAGCTGGCAGGGAAGGGATACGCAGTATTTT. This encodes CASSWQGRDTQYF.

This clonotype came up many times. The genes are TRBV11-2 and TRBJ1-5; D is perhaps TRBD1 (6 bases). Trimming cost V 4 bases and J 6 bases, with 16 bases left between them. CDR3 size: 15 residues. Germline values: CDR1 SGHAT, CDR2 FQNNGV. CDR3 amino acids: CASSSDSYPTQPQHF. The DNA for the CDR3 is TGTGCCAGCAGCTCGGACAGTTACCCCACTCAGCCCCAGCATTTT.

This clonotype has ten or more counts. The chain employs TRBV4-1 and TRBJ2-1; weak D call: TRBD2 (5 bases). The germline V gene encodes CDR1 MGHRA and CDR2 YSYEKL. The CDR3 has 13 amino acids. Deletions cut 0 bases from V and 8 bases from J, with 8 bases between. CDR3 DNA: TGCGCCAGCAGCCAAGAGGACTCGGATGAGCAGTTCTTC. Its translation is CASSQEDSDEQFF.

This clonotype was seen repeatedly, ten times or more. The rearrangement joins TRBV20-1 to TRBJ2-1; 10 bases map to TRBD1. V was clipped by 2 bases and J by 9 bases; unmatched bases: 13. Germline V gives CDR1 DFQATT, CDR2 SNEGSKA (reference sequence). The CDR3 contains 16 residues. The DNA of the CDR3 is TGCAGTGCTAGAAAAGAGACAGGGGGCTTGCGGATTGAGCAGTTCTTC. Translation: CSARKETGGLRIEQFF.

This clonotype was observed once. The CDR3 nucleotides are TGTGCCAGCAGTTTCCCGGGACAGGGACAAGAGACCCAGTACTTC. Residues: CASSFPGQGQETQYF. This chain uses TRBV12-3 or TRBV12-4 with TRBJ2-5; 9 bases are a match to TRBD1. With V trimmed by 3 bases and J by 2 bases, 4 bases remained unmatched. CDR3 size: 15 residues.

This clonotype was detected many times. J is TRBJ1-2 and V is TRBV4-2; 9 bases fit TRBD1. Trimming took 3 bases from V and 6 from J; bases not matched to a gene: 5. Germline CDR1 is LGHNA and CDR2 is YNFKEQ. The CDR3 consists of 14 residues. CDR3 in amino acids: CASSHVDRGDGYTF. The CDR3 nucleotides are TGTGCCAGCAGCCATGTCGACAGGGGGGATGGCTACACCTTC.

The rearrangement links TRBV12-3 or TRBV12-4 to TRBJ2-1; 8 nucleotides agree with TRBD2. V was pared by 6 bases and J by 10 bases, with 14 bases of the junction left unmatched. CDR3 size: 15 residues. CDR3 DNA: TGTGCCAGCAGCGCGGTTCCCGGGACTAGGGCGGAGCAGTTCTTC. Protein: CASSAVPGTRAEQFF.

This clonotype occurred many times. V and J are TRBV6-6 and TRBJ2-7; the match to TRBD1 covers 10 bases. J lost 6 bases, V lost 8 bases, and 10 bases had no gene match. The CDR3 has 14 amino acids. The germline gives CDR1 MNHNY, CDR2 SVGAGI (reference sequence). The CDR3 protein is CASGHLDRGGEQYF. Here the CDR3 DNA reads TGTGCCAGCGGCCACCTGGACAGGGGGGGCGAGCAGTACTTC.

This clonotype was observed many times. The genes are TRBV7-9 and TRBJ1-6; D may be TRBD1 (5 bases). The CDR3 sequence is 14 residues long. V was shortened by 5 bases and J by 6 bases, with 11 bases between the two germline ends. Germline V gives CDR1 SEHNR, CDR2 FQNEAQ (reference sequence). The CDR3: CASSIDSTNSPLHF. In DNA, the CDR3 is TGTGCCAGCAGCATTGACAGTACTAATTCACCCCTCCACTTT. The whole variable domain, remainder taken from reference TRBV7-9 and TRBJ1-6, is DTGVSQNPRHKITKRGQNVTFRCDPISEHNRLYWYRQTLGQGPEFLTYFQNEAQLEKSRLLSDRFSAERPKGSFSTLEIQRTEQGDSAMYLCASSIDSTNSPLHFGNGTRLTVT.

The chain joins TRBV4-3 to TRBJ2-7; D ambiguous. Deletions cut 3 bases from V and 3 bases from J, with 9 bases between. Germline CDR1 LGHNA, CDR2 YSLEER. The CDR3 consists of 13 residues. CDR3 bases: TGCGCCAGCAGCCAGGCGGCCAGCTACGAGCAGTACTTC. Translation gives CASSQAASYEQYF.

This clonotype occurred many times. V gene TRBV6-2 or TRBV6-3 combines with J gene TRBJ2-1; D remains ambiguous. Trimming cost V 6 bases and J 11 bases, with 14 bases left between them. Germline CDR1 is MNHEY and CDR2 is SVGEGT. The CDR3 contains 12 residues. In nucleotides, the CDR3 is TGTGCCAGCAGGGAATATACATACAAGCAGTTCTTC. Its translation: CASREYTYKQFF.

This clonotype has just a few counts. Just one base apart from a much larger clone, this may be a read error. The CDR3 DNA sequence: TGTGCCAGCAGCCCGCAGGGGGTTGACACTGAAGCTTTCTTT. It codes for CASSPQGVDTEAFF. V and J are TRBV14 and TRBJ1-1; 7 nucleotides align to TRBD1. Trimming cost V 4 bases and J 3 bases; bases outside gene matches: 5. Germline assignment: CDR1 SGHDN and CDR2 FVKESK. CDR3 length: 14 amino acids.

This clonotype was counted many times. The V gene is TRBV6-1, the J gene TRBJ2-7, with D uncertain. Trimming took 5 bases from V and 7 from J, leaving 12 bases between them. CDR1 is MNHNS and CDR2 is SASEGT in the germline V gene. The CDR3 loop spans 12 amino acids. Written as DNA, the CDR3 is TGTGCCAGCAGTCACTCCGGATTGGAGCAGTACTTC. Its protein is CASSHSGLEQYF.

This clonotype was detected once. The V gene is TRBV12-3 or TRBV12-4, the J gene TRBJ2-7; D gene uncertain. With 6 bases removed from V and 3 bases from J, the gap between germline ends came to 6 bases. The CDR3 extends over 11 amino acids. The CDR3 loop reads CASSRDYEQYF. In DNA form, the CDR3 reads TGTGCCAGCAGCCGCGACTACGAGCAGTACTTC.

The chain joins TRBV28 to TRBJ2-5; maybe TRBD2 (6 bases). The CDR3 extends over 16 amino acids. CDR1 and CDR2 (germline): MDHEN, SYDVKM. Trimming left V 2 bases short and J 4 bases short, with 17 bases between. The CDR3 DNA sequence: TGTGCCAGCAGTTTACCCCAATCGGGGGTAGGAGAGACCCAGTACTTC. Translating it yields CASSLPQSGVGETQYF.

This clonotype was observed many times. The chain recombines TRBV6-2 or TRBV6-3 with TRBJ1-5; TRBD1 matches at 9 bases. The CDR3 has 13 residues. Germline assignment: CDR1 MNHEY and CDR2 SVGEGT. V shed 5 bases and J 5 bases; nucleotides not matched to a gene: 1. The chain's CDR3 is CASSGDRDQPQHF. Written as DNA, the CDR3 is TGTGCCAGCAGTGGGGACAGGGATCAGCCCCAGCATTTT.

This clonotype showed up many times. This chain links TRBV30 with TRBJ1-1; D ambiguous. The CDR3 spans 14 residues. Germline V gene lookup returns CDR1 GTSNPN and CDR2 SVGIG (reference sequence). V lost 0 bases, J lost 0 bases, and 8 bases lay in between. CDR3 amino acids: CAWSVHSLNTEAFF. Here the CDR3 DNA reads TGTGCCTGGAGTGTACACTCTCTGAACACTGAAGCTTTCTTT.

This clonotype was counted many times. Here the CDR3 reads CSVDSGGTDTQYF. The DNA for the CDR3 is TGCAGCGTCGATAGCGGGGGCACAGATACGCAGTATTTT. This chain joins TRBV29-1 and TRBJ2-3; 8 bases are shared with TRBD2. The CDR3 sequence is 13 residues long. Germline CDR1 reads SQVTM; CDR2 reads ANQGSEA. V shed 6 bases and J 1 base; nucleotides not matched to a gene: 3.

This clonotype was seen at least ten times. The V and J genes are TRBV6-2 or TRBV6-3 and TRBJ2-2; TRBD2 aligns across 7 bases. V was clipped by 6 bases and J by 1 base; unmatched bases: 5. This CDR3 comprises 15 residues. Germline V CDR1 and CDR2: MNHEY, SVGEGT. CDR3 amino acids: CASSSGTKNTGELFF. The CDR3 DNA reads TGTGCCAGCAGCAGCGGGACTAAGAACACCGGGGAGCTGTTTTTT.